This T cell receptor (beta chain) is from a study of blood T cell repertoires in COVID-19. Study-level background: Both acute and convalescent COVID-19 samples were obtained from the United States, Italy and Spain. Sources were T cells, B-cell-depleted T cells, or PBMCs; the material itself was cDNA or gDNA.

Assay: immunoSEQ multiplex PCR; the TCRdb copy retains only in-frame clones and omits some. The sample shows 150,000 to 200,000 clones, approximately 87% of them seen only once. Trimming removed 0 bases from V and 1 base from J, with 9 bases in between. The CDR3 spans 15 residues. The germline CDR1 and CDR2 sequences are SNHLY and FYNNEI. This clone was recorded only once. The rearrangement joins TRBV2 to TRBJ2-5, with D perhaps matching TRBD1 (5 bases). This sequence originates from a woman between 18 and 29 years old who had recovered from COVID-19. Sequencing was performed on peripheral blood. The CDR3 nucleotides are TGTGCCAGCAGTGAAGCGGATCAGGGCCAAGAGACCCAGTACTTC. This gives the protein CASSEADQGQETQYF.